The 23 T cell receptor beta chains reported below all come from one sample, sequenced in a study of identical twins. TCRdb used MiXCR to reprocess the 5' RACE reads, holding one entry per CDR3 protein. The sample lists approximately 140,000 distinct CDR3 sequences, 3% to 4% occurring once. Sequencing input: memory T cells sorted from blood. The source is a man younger than 35 in good health.

This clonotype appeared many times. The rearrangement joins TRBV6-2 or TRBV6-3 to TRBJ1-5; D is unclear. The CDR3 has 12 amino acids. V was pared by 4 bases and J by 7 bases, with 8 bases between. Germline loops: CDR1 MNHEY, CDR2 SVGEGT. In DNA, the CDR3 is TGTGCCAGCAGTTGGATTGACCAGCCCCAGCATTTT. Translation: CASSWIDQPQHF.

This clonotype was picked up many times. The chain carries TRBV30 and TRBJ1-5; D might be TRBD1 (6 bases). The CDR3 loop spans 15 amino acids. With 3 bases removed from V and 0 bases from J, the gap between germline ends came to 12 bases. Germline CDR1 reads GTSNPN; CDR2 reads SVGIG (reference sequence). The CDR3 DNA is TGTGCCTGGAGAGGTCAGGGGCATAGCAATCAGCCCCAGCATTTT. Amino acids: CAWRGQGHSNQPQHF.

At least ten counts were recorded for this clonotype. The chain links TRBV18 to TRBJ2-6, with unresolved D. This CDR3 is built from 14 residues. Germline V gives CDR1 KGHSH, CDR2 LQKENI. Trimming stripped 0 bases from V and 1 base from J, with 1 base between. The CDR3 DNA sequence: TGTGCCAGCTCACCACCGTCTGGGGCCAACGTCCTGACTTTC. Translated, it gives CASSPPSGANVLTF.

This clonotype was recorded many times. The chain combines TRBV6-1 with TRBJ1-4; TRBD1 matches at 8 bases. V dropped 2 bases and J dropped 5; count of bases not matched to a gene: 7. The V gene's germline CDR1 is MNHNS and CDR2 SASEGT. The CDR3 totals 16 residues. In nucleotides, the CDR3 is TGTGCCAGCAGTGAATTCACGGGACAGGCGAATGAAAAACTGTTTTTT. This sequence encodes CASSEFTGQANEKLFF.

This clonotype has a count of ten or more. The chain is built from TRBV11-3 and TRBJ1-1; D unclear. CDR1 is SGHNT, CDR2 YENEEA, per germline. The V gene lost 4 bases and the J gene lost 11 bases, with 14 bases spanning the gap. The CDR3 runs to 12 residues. CDR3 DNA: TGTGCCAGCAGCTACGGGGAGGAGTTGGCTTTCTTT. Translating it yields CASSYGEELAFF.

The rearrangement uses TRBV11-2 and TRBJ2-7; D remains ambiguous. CDR1 SGHAT and CDR2 FQNNGV come from the germline V gene. The length of the CDR3 is 19 residues. V gave up 1 base and J gave up 2 bases, with 24 bases separating them. CDR3 region: CASSLGGSLGLKMAYEQYF. The CDR3 DNA reads as TGTGCCAGCAGCTTAGGGGGATCCCTAGGTCTGAAGATGGCCTACGAGCAGTACTTC.

This clonotype was found many times. The chain carries TRBV10-3 and TRBJ2-1; D call uncertain. Per the germline V gene, CDR1 is ENHRY and CDR2 is SYGVKD. The CDR3 has 15 residues. Trimming removed 3 bases at V and 1 base at J, with 10 bases between. The CDR3 DNA sequence: TGTGCCATCAGTGAACTGGCTGGGTCCTACAATGAGCAGTTCTTC. Its protein product is CAISELAGSYNEQFF.

This clonotype was detected many times. The V call is TRBV20-1, the J call TRBJ2-1; TRBD2 matches 10 bases. The CDR3 contains 15 residues. The V gene end was trimmed by 8 bases and the J gene end by 8 bases; junction bases not matched to a gene: 15. Germline assignment: CDR1 DFQATT and CDR2 SNEGSKA (reference sequence). CDR3 amino acids: CSSPPSGRAVYEQFF. CDR3 coding DNA: TGCAGTTCTCCCCCCAGCGGGAGGGCCGTTTATGAGCAGTTCTTC.

In its sample, this clonotype was seen many times. The chain carries TRBV11-2 and TRBJ2-1; TRBD2 matches at 9 bases. The V gene's germline CDR1 is SGHAT and CDR2 FQNNGV. Losses at the gene ends were 5 bases for V and 2 bases for J; bases not matched to a gene: 7. This CDR3 comprises 16 residues. The DNA of the CDR3 is TGTGCCAGCAGCCACTTAGCGGGGGATACCTACAATGAGCAGTTCTTC. It yields the protein CASSHLAGDTYNEQFF.

This clonotype was recorded at least ten times. The rearrangement joins TRBV20-1 to TRBJ1-6, with D possibly TRBD1 on 6 matching bases. V lost 6 bases, J lost 0 bases, and 12 bases lay in between. Germline V gene data show CDR1 as DFQATT and CDR2 as SNEGSKA (reference sequence). The CDR3 has 15 amino acids. The CDR3 DNA sequence: TGCAGTGCCACCCAGGGGAGCTCCTATAATTCACCCCTCCACTTT. It yields the protein CSATQGSSYNSPLHF.

This clonotype was counted many times. The rearrangement uses TRBV15 and TRBJ1-1, with no clear D. This CDR3 comprises 15 residues. Trimming removed 2 bases from V and 6 bases from J, with 16 bases in between. Germline values: CDR1 LNHNV, CDR2 YYDKDF (reference sequence). The CDR3 here is CATSRLLRKDAEAFF. CDR3 coding DNA: TGTGCCACCAGCAGACTTCTCCGGAAGGACGCTGAAGCTTTCTTT.

This clonotype was counted at least ten times. V is TRBV7-2 and J is TRBJ1-4; tentative D call: TRBD1 (6 bases). V lost 5 bases, J lost 0 bases, and 10 bases lay in between. The CDR3 runs 15 residues. CDR1 SGHTA and CDR2 FQGNSA come from the germline V gene. The CDR3 is CASSQTGSTNEKLFF. As DNA, the CDR3 is TGTGCCAGCAGCCAAACAGGGTCAACTAATGAAAAACTGTTTTTT.

The CDR3 DNA sequence: TGTGCCAGCAGCTCGAGCCGGGCCTCAAACAATGAGCAGTTCTTC. This codes for CASSSSRASNNEQFF. The chain links TRBV7-8 to TRBJ2-1; D is unclear. The CDR3 has 15 residues. The V gene lost 4 bases and the J gene lost 5 bases, with 15 bases spanning the gap. Germline V gives CDR1 SGHVS, CDR2 FQNEAQ. Based on the CDR3 plus reference TRBV7-8 and TRBJ2-1, the full variable domain is GAGVSQSPRYKVAKRGQDVALRCDPISGHVSLFWYQQALGQGPEFLTYFQNEAQLDKSGLPSDRFFAERPEGSVSTLKIQRTQQEDSAVYLCASSSSRASNNEQFFGPGTRLTVL.

The sample holds many counts of this clonotype. V and J are TRBV4-2 and TRBJ2-3; D not certain. CDR1 is LGHNA and CDR2 is YNFKEQ in the germline V gene. This CDR3 has 15 residues. The germline V and J ends were trimmed by 0 bases and 3 bases, with 10 bases remaining between them. The CDR3 DNA follows: TGTGCCAGCAGCCAAGAACAGCCCCTAACAGATACGCAGTATTTT. Protein product: CASSQEQPLTDTQYF.

This clonotype was detected ten times or more. V usage is TRBV5-4 and J usage is TRBJ1-3; no reliable D call. Deletions cut 1 base from V and 0 bases from J, with 8 bases between. This CDR3 is 15 amino acids long. In germline, CDR1 is SGHNT, CDR2 YYREEE (reference sequence). CDR3 sequence reads: CASSLIGRSGNTIYF. CDR3 in DNA: TGTGCCAGCAGCTTGATCGGGCGCTCTGGAAACACCATATATTTT.

This clonotype was detected ten times or more. CDR3 sequence reads: CASSQGQGDGQPQHF. The CDR3 nucleotides read TGCGCCAGCAGCCAAGGACAGGGGGACGGCCAGCCCCAGCATTTT. This chain uses TRBV4-3 with TRBJ1-5; 9 bases are shared with TRBD1. J gave up 7 bases and V 1 base, and 5 bases lay outside the gene matches. The CDR3 totals 15 residues. Germline-derived CDR1 and CDR2 are LGHNA and YSLEER.

This clonotype has a count of ten or more. The chain has TRBV6-1 and TRBJ2-2; 7 bases map to TRBD1. This CDR3 region has 15 residues. Germline CDR1 and CDR2: MNHNS and SASEGT. The trim removed 7 bases at V and 4 bases at J, leaving 9 bases unmatched. The CDR3 nucleotides are TGTGCCAGCATTCGGGGACAGAGTTCCACCGGGGAGCTGTTTTTT. As protein: CASIRGQSSTGELFF.

This clonotype was detected many times. CDR3 protein: CASSLYKGGQGYEQYF. The CDR3 nucleotides read TGTGCCAGCTCACTATATAAAGGAGGACAGGGGTACGAGCAGTACTTC. The chain employs TRBV18 and TRBJ2-7; 9 bases map to TRBD1. The CDR3 is made up of 16 amino acids. V trimming: 4 bases; J trimming: 4 bases; junction bases outside the gene matches: 11. Germline assignment: CDR1 KGHSH and CDR2 LQKENI.

This clonotype was recorded many times. This chain joins TRBV12-3 or TRBV12-4 and TRBJ2-7; TRBD2 is a possible D gene (5 bases). This CDR3 region has 12 residues. The V end was cut by 3 bases, the J end by 5 bases, with 8 bases between. CDR3 DNA sequence: TGTGCCAGCAGTTTGAGGGCGGACGAGCAGTACGTC. The encoded protein is CASSLRADEQYV.

This clonotype was counted ten times or more. V and J are TRBV18 and TRBJ2-7; TRBD2 might be the D (5 bases). Germline CDR1 KGHSH, CDR2 LQKENI. The CDR3 sequence is 16 residues long. V was cut by 1 base and J by 0 bases, with 13 bases left in between. CDR3 residues: CASSPRGWDSSYEQYV. CDR3 DNA sequence: TGTGCCAGCTCACCACGCGGGTGGGATAGCTCCTACGAGCAGTACGTC.

Note on this clonotype: A much larger clone lies one base from this, so it may be a read error. The rearrangement links TRBV6-1 to TRBJ2-3, with 7 bases identical to TRBD1. V shed 0 bases, J shed 0 bases, and the junction held 6 bases outside the gene matches. Germline V lookup: CDR1 MNHNS, CDR2 SASEGT. CDR3 length: 17 residues. CDR3 amino acids: CASSEACGRGSTDTQYF. The CDR3 region has the DNA TGTGCCAGCAGTGAAGCGTGTGGCAGGGGGAGCACAGATACGCAGTATTTT.

This clonotype has at least ten counts. The chain joins TRBV20-1 to TRBJ2-5; 8 bases fit TRBD2. This CDR3 region has 16 residues. Trimming took 0 bases from V and 7 from J; bases not matched to a gene: 13. Germline CDR1 DFQATT, CDR2 SNEGSKA (reference sequence). The CDR3 spells CSAREVGTSMFGTQYF. CDR3 DNA sequence: TGCAGTGCTAGAGAGGTCGGGACTAGTATGTTTGGGACCCAGTACTTC.

This clonotype was counted ten times or more. The chain is built from TRBV15 and TRBJ2-3; D is ambiguous. V was clipped by 0 bases and J by 4 bases, with 8 bases between them. Germline V CDR1 and CDR2: LNHNV, YYDKDF (reference sequence). This CDR3 region has 14 residues. The CDR3 sequence: CATSRDLIPDTQYF. The CDR3, as DNA: TGTGCCACCAGCAGAGATCTAATTCCAGATACGCAGTATTTT. Using reference TRBV15 and TRBJ2-3 for the parts outside the CDR3, the full variable domain is DAMVIQNPRYQVTQFGKPVTLSCSQTLNHNVMYWYQQKSSQAPKLLFHYYDKDFNNEADTPDNFQSRRPNTSFCFLDIRSPGLGDTAMYLCATSRDLIPDTQYFGPGTRLTVL.